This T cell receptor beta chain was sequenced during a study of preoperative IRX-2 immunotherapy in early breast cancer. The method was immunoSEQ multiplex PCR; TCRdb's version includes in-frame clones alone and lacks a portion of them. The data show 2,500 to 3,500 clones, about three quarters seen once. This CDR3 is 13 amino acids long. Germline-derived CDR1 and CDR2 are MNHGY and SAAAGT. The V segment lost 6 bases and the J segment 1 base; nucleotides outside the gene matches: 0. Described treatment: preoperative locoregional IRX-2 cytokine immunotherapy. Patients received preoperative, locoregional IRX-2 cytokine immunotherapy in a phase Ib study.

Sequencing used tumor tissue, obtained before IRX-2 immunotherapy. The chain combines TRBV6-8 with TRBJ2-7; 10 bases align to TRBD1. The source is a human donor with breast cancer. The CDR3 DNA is TGTGCCAGCAGGGGACAGGGGTCCTACGAGCAGTACTTC. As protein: CASRGQGSYEQYF.